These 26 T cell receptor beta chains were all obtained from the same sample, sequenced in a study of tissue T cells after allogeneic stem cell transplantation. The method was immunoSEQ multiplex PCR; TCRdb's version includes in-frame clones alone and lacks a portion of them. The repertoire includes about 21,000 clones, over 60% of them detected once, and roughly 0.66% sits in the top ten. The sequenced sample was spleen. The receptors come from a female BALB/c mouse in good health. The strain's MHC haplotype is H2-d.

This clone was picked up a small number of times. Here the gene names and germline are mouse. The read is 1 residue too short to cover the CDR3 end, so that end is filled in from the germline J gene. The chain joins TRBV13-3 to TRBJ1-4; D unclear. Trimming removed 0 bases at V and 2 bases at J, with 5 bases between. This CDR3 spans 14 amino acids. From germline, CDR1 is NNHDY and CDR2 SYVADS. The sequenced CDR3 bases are TGTGCCAGCAGTGATGGGGTGTCCAACGAAAGATTATTT. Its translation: CASSDGVSNERLF. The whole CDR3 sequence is CASSDGVSNERLFF.

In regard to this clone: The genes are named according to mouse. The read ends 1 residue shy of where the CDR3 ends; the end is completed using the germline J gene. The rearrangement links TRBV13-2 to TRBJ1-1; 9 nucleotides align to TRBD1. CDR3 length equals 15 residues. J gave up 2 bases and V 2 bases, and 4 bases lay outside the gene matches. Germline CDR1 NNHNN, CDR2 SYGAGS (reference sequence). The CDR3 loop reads CASGDPTGGNTEVFF. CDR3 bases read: TGTGCCAGCGGTGACCCGACAGGGGGTAACACAGAAGTCTTC.

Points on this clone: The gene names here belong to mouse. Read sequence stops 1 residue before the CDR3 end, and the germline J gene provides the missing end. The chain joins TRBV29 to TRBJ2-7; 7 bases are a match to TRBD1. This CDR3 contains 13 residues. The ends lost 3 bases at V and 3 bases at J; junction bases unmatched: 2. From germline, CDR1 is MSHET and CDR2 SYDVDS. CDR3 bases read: TGTGCTAGCAGTTTGCCAGGGGGCTATGAACAGTAC. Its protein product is CASSLPGGYEQY. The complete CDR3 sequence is CASSLPGGYEQYF.

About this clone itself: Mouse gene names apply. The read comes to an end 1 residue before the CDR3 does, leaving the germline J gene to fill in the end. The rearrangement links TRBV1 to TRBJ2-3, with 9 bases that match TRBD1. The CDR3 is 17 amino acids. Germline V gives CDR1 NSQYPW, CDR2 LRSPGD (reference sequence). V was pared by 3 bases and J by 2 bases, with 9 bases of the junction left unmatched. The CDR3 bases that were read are TGCACCTGCAGTGCCGGGACAGGGTTGCGTGTTGCAGAAACGCTGTAT. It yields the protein CTCSAGTGLRVAETLY. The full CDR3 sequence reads CTCSAGTGLRVAETLYF.

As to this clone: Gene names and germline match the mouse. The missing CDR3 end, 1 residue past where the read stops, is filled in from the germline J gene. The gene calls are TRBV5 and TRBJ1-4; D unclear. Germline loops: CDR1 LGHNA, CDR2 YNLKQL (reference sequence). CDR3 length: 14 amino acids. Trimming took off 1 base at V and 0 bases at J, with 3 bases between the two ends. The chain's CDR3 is CASSQGVSNERLFF. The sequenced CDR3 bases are TGTGCCAGCAGCCAAGGGGTTTCCAACGAAAGATTATTT.

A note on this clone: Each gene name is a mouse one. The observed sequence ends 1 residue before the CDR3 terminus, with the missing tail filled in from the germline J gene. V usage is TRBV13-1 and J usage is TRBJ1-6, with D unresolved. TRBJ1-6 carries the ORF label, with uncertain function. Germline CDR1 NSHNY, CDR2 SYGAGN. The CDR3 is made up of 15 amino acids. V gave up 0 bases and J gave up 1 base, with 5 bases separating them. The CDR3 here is CASSDGGSYNSPLYF. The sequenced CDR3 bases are TGTGCCAGCAGTGATGGAGGGTCCTATAATTCGCCCCTCTAC.

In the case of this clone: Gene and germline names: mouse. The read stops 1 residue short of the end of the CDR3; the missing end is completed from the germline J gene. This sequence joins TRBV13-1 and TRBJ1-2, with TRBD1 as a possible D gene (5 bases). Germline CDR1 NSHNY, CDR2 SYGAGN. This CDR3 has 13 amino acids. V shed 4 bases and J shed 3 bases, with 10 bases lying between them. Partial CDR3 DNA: TGTGCCAGCAGTAGGCAGGGAGACTCCGACTACACC. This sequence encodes CASSRQGDSDYT. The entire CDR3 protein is CASSRQGDSDYTF.

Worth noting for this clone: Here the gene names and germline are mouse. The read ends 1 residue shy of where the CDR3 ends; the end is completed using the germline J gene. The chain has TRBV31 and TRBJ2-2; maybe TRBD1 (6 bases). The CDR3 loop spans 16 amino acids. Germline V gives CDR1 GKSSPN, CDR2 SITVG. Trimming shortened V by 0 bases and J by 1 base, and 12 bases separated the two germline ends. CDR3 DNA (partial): TGTGCCTGGAGTCTATTGCGGACAGAAAACACCGGGCAGCTCTAC. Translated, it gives CAWSLLRTENTGQLY. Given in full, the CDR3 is CAWSLLRTENTGQLYF.

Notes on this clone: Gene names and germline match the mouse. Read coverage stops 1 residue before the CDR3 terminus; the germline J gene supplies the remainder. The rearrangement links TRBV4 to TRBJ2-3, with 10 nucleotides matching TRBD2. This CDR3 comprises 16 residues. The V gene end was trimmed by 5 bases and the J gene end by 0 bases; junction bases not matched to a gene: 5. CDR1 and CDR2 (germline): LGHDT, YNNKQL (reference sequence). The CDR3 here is CASSKLGGPSAETLYF. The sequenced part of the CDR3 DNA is TGTGCCAGCAGCAAGCTGGGGGGGCCTAGTGCAGAAACGCTGTAT.

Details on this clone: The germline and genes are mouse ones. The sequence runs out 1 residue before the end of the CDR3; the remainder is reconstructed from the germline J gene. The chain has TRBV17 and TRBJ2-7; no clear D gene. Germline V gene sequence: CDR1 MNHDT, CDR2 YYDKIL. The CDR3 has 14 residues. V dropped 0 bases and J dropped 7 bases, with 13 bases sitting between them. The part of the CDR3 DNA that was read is TGTGCTAGCAGTAGAGATCCCGGAGGGAACGAACAGTAC. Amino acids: CASSRDPGGNEQY. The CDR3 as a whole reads CASSRDPGGNEQYF.

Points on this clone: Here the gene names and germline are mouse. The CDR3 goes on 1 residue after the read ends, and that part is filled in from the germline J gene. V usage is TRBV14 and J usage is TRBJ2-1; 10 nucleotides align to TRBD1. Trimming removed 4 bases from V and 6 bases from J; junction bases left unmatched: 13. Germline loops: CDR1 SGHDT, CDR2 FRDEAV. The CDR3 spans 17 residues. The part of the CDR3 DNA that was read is TGTGCCAGCAGTGGGAGGGCCGGGACAGGGGACTTTGCTGAGCAGTTC. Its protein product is CASSGRAGTGDFAEQF. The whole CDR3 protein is CASSGRAGTGDFAEQFF.

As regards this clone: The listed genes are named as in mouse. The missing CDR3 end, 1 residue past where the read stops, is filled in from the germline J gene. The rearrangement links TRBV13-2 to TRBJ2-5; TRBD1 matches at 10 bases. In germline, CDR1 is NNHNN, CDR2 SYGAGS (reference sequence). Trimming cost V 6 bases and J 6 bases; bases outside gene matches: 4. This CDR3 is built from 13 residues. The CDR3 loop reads CASADRGRDTQYF. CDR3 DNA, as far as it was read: TGTGCCAGCGCCGACAGGGGGCGTGACACCCAGTAC.

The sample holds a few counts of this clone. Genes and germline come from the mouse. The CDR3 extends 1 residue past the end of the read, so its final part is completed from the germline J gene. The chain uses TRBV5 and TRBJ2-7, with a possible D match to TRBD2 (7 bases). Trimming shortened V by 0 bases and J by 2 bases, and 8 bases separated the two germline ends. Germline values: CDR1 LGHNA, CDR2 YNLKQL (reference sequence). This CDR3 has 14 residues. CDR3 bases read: TGTGCCAGCAGCCAAGAGGGGGGCGCCTATGAACAGTAC. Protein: CASSQEGGAYEQY. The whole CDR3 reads CASSQEGGAYEQYF.

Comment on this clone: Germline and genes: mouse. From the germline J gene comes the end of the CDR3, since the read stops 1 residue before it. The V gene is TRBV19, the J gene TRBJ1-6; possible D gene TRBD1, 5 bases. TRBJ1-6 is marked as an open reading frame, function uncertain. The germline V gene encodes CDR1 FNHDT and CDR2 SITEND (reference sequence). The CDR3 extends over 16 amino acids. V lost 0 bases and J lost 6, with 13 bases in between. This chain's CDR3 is CASSIEANGGNSPLYF. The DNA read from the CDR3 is TGTGCCAGCAGTATAGAGGCAAATGGGGGTAATTCGCCCCTCTAC.

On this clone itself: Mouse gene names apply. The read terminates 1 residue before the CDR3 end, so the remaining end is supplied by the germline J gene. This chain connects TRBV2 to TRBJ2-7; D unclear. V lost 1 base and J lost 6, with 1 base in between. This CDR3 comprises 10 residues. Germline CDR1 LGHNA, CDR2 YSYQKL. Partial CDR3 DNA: TGTGCCAGCAGCCAAGGTGAACAGTAC. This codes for CASSQGEQY. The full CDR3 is CASSQGEQYF.

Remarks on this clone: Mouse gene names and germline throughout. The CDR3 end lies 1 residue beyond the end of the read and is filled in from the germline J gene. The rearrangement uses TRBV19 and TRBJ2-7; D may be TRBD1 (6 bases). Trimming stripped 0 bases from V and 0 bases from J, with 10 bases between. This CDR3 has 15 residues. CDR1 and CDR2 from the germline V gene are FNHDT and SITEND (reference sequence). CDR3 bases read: TGTGCCAGCAGTATAGGGCAGGGGCTCTCCTATGAACAGTAC. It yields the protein CASSIGQGLSYEQY. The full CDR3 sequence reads CASSIGQGLSYEQYF.

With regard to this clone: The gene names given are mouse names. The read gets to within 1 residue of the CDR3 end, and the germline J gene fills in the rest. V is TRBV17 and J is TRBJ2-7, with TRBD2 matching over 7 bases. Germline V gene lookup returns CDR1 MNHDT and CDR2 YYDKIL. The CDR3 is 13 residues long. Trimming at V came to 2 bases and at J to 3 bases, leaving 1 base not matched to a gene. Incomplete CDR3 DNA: TGTGCTAGCAGTAGACTGGGGGTCTATGAACAGTAC. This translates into CASSRLGVYEQY. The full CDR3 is CASSRLGVYEQYF.

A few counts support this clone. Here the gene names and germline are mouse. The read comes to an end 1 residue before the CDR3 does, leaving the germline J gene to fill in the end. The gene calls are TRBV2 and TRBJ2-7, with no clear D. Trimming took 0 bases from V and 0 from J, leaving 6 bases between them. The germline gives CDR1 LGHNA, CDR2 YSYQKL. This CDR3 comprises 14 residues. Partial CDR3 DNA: TGTGCCAGCAGCCAAGAACGCAGCTCCTATGAACAGTAC. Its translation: CASSQERSSYEQY. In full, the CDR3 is CASSQERSSYEQYF.

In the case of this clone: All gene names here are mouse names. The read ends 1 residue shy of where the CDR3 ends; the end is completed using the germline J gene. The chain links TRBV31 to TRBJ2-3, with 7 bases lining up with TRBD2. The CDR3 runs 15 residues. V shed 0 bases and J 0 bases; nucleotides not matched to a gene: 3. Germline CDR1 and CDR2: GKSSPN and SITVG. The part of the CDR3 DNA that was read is TGTGCCTGGAGTCTCCCCTGGGGGAGTGCAGAAACGCTGTAT. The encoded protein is CAWSLPWGSAETLY. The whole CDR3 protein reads CAWSLPWGSAETLYF.

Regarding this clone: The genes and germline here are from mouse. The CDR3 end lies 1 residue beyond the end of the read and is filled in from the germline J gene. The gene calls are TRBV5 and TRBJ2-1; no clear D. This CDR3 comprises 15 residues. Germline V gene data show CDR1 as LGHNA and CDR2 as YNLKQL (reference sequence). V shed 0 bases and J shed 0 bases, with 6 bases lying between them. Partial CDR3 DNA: TGTGCCAGCAGCCAAGACAATTTTAACTATGCTGAGCAGTTC. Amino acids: CASSQDNFNYAEQF. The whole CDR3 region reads CASSQDNFNYAEQFF.

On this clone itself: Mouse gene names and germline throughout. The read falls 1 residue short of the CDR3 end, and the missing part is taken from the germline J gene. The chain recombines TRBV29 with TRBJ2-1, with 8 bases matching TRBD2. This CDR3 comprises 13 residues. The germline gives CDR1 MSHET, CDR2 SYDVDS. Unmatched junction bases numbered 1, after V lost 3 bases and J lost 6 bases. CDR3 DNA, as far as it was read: TGTGCTAGCAGTTTGGGGGGGGCTGCTGAGCAGTTC. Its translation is CASSLGGAAEQF. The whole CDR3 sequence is CASSLGGAAEQFF.

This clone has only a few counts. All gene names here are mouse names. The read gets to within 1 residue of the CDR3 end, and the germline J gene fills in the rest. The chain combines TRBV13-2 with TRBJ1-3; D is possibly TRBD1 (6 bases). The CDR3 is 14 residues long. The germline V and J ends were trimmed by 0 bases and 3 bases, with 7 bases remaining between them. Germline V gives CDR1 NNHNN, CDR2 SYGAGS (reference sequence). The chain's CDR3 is CASGDDRVGNTLYF. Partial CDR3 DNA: TGTGCCAGCGGTGATGACAGGGTTGGAAATACGCTCTAT.

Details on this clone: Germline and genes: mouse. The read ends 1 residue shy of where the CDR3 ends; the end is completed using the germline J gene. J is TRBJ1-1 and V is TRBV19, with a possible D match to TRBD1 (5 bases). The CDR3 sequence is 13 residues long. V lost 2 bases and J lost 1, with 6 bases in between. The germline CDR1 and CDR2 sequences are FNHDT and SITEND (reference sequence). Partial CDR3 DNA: TGTGCCAGCAGTATGAGGGGAAACACAGAAGTCTTC. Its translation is CASSMRGNTEVF. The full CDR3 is CASSMRGNTEVFF.

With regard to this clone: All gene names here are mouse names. This CDR3 is CASGGLGGSQNTLYF. The sequenced part of the CDR3 DNA is TGTGCCAGCGGTGGACTGGGGGGTAGTCAAAACACCTTGTAC. The rearrangement links TRBV13-2 to TRBJ2-4; 10 bases map to TRBD2. The read ends 1 residue before the CDR3 terminus; that terminus is restored from the germline J gene. The germline gives CDR1 NNHNN, CDR2 SYGAGS (reference sequence). The V gene end was trimmed by 3 bases and the J gene end by 0 bases; junction bases not matched to a gene: 1. The CDR3 is 15 residues long.

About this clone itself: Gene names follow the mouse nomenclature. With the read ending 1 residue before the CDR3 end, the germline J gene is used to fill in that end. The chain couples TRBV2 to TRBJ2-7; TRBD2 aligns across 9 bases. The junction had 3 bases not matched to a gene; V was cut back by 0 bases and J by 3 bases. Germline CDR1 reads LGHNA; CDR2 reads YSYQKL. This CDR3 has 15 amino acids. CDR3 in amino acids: CASSQDRDWVYEQYF. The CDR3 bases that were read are TGTGCCAGCAGCCAAGATCGGGACTGGGTCTATGAACAGTAC.

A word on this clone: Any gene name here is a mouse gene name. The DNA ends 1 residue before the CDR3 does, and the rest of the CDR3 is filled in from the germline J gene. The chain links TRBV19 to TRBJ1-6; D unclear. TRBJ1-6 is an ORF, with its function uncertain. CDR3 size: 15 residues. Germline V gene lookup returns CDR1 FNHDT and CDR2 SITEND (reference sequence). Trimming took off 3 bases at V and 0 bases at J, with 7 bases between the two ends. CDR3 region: CASSRQNSYNSPLYF. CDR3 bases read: TGTGCCAGCAGTAGGCAGAATTCCTATAATTCGCCCCTCTAC.